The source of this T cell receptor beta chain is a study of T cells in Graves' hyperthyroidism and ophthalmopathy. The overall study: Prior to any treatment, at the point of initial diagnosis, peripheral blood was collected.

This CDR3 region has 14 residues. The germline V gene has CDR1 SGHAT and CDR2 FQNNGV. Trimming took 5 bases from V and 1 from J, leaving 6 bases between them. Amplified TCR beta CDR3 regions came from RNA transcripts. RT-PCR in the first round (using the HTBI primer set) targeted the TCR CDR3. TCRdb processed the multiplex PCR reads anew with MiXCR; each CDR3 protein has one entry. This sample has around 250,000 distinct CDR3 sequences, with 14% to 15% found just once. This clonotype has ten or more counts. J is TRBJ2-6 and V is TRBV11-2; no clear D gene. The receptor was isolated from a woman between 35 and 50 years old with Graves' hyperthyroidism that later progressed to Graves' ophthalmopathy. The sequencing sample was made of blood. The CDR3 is CASSRRSGANVLTF. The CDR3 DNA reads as TGTGCCAGCAGCCGAAGGTCTGGGGCCAACGTCCTGACTTTC.